The 18 T cell receptor beta chains below were found in one sample sequenced in a study of vaccination and CD4 T cells after COVID-19. The Oncomine TCR Beta short-read assay generated sequence data from the DNA of cultured CD4+ T cells. MiXCR, run by TCRdb on the PCR reads, gives a single entry per CDR3 protein. The table includes roughly 13,000 distinct CDR3 sequences, roughly 21% detected once. These receptors' antigens are unknown. Documented treatment: approximately nine-day PBMC culture with coronavirus spike peptide pools or control peptides (ViraFEST assay). Sequenced input: cultured CD4+ T cells from blood. The origin of the receptors is a human donor with COVID-19.

The table lists this clonotype with a few counts. This sequence joins TRBV11-1 and TRBJ2-7; D may be TRBD1 (7 bases). V was pared by 3 bases and J by 3 bases, with 15 bases between. The CDR3 is 15 amino acids. CDR1 and CDR2 from the germline V gene are SGHAT and FQDESV (reference sequence). The CDR3, as DNA: TGTGCCAGCAGCTTTAATCCAGGGGGGTTCTACGAGCAGTACTTC. Its translation: CASSFNPGGFYEQYF.

This clonotype has just a few counts. The gene calls are TRBV7-3 and TRBJ1-2; D gene ambiguous. This CDR3 region has 15 residues. Deletions cut 1 base from V and 4 bases from J, with 13 bases between. Germline V lookup: CDR1 SGHTA, CDR2 FQGTGA. The CDR3 loop is CASSLNGRDTYGYTF. CDR3 in DNA: TGTGCCAGCAGCTTAAATGGCAGAGACACCTATGGCTACACCTTC. Variable domain in full (rest from reference TRBV7-3 and TRBJ1-2): GAGVSQTPSNKVTEKGKYVELRCDPISGHTALYWYRQSLGQGPEFLIYFQGTGAADDSGLPNDRFFAVRPEGSVSTLKIQRTERGDSAVYLCASSLNGRDTYGYTFGSGTRLTVV.

J is TRBJ2-5 and V is TRBV7-9; 7 bases map to TRBD1. V gave up 6 bases and J gave up 5 bases; unmatched junction bases: 6. In germline, CDR1 is SEHNR, CDR2 FQNEAQ (reference sequence). There are 13 residues in the CDR3. The CDR3 loop is CASRQGKGETQYF. DNA of the CDR3: TGTGCCAGCAGACAGGGGAAAGGGGAGACCCAGTACTTC.

This clonotype has more than one count but fewer than ten. The CDR3 protein is CSARDFRGRSGVHNEQFF. The CDR3 DNA sequence: TGCAGTGCTAGAGATTTCCGGGGTCGTAGCGGGGTGCACAATGAGCAGTTCTTC. This rearrangement joins TRBV20-1 to TRBJ2-1; the match to TRBD2 covers 8 bases. Germline V gives CDR1 DFQATT, CDR2 SNEGSKA (reference sequence). The length of the CDR3 is 18 residues. V lost 0 bases, J lost 5 bases, and 15 bases stayed unmatched.

V is TRBV20-1 and J is TRBJ2-1, with 10 positions matching TRBD2. The ends lost 0 bases at V and 3 bases at J; junction bases unmatched: 5. The germline V gene has CDR1 DFQATT and CDR2 SNEGSKA (reference sequence). There are 16 residues in the CDR3. CDR3 nucleotides: TGCAGTGCTAGAGATGGAGCTAGCGGGGGCTACAATGAGCAGTTCTTC. This encodes CSARDGASGGYNEQFF.

Within the sample, this clonotype is medium-sized. The chain recombines TRBV11-3 with TRBJ1-6, with D tentatively TRBD1 (6 bases). Between the trimmed V and J ends, which lost 2 bases and 10 bases, there was a span of 6 bases. CDR3 length: 12 amino acids. In germline, CDR1 is SGHNT, CDR2 YENEEA. The DNA of the CDR3 is TGTGCCAGCAGCTTACAGGGGTCACCCCTCCACTTT. This gives the protein CASSLQGSPLHF.

On this clonotype: The junction and the germline gene differ at one end; a read error may be behind it. The chain recombines TRBV10-3 with TRBJ2-3; TRBD2 matches 9 bases. Germline-derived CDR1 and CDR2 are ENHRY and SYGVKD. The CDR3 has 15 amino acids. As DNA, the CDR3 is TGTGCCATCGGCGGGGTAGCGGGGGCCACAGATACGCGGTATTTT. Its protein product is CAIGGVAGATDTRYF.

By share of the sample, this clonotype is medium-sized. This chain uses TRBV7-3 with TRBJ2-5; a weak D match, TRBD2 (5 bases). The V gene's germline CDR1 is SGHTA and CDR2 FQGTGA. The V end lost 0 bases, the J end lost 5 bases, and 7 bases lay between the germline ends. CDR3 length equals 13 residues. The CDR3, as DNA: TGTGCCAGCAGCTTAACAGGCGGGGAGACCCAGTACTTC. Amino acids: CASSLTGGETQYF. The full variable domain, its missing parts supplied by reference TRBV7-3 and TRBJ2-5, is GAGVSQTPSNKVTEKGKYVELRCDPISGHTALYWYRQSLGQGPEFLIYFQGTGAADDSGLPNDRFFAVRPEGSVSTLKIQRTERGDSAVYLCASSLTGGETQYFGPGTRLLVL.

This chain links TRBV29-1 with TRBJ2-5; TRBD1 agrees at 9 bases. Per the germline V gene, CDR1 is SQVTM and CDR2 is ANQGSEA. The CDR3 spans 13 residues. V lost 4 bases, J lost 7 bases, and 7 bases stayed unmatched. CDR3 sequence reads: CSVVRTGEVTQYF. The DNA for the CDR3 is TGCAGCGTTGTCCGGACAGGGGAGGTGACCCAGTACTTC.

By sample fraction, this clonotype is medium-sized. The J gene is TRBJ1-6, the V gene TRBV20-1; 7 bases are a match to TRBD1. This CDR3 region has 15 residues. The trim removed 5 bases at V and 6 bases at J, leaving 10 bases unmatched. The germline V gene has CDR1 DFQATT and CDR2 SNEGSKA (reference sequence). CDR3 amino acids: CSARLPGTANSPLHF. The DNA for the CDR3 is TGCAGTGCTCGCCTCCCCGGGACAGCTAATTCACCCCTCCACTTT.

This chain joins TRBV6-1 and TRBJ2-2; 8 positions match TRBD1. Germline values: CDR1 MNHNS, CDR2 SASEGT. V lost 10 bases to trimming and J lost 5 bases; unmatched junction nucleotides: 15. The CDR3 spans 16 residues. This CDR3 reads CANRPGTGIWTGELFF. The CDR3 DNA is TGTGCCAACAGGCCCGGGACAGGAATTTGGACCGGGGAGCTGTTTTTT.

V is TRBV6-4 and J is TRBJ1-3, with 7 positions matching TRBD1. The V segment lost 0 bases and the J segment 4 bases; nucleotides outside the gene matches: 18. The germline CDR1 and CDR2 sequences are MRHNA and SNTAGT. This CDR3 comprises 20 residues. CDR3 bases: TGTGCCAGCAGTGACTCGAAAAGTGGGCGAGAGGGGGCTCCCGGAAACACCATATATTTT. Encoded protein: CASSDSKSGREGAPGNTIYF.

CDR3 coding DNA: TGCAGTGCGACCGGGACAGTCGGAACACCCCTCCACTTT. It translates to CSATGTVGTPLHF. The chain combines TRBV20-1 with TRBJ1-6; 7 bases line up with TRBD1. V lost 6 bases and J lost 11; bases outside the gene matches: 10. CDR3 length equals 13 residues. The germline V gene encodes CDR1 DFQATT and CDR2 SNEGSKA (reference sequence).

CDR3 nucleotide sequence: TGTGCCAGCAGCTTTCACCCCGTCGGGGGTCGGGGTGAGCAGTTCTTC. It codes for CASSFHPVGGRGEQFF. The chain couples TRBV11-2 to TRBJ2-1, with a possible D match to TRBD2 (6 bases). The CDR3 sequence is 16 residues long. V dropped 3 bases and J dropped 9 bases, with 21 bases sitting between them. Looked up from germline, CDR1 is SGHAT and CDR2 is FQNNGV.

CDR3 sequence reads: CASTPGTGSQQPQHF. In DNA, the CDR3 is TGTGCCAGCACTCCCGGGACAGGGAGCCAGCAGCCCCAGCATTTT. The genes are TRBV2 and TRBJ1-5, with 9 bases fitting TRBD1. The J segment lost 7 bases and the V segment lost 7 bases, leaving 11 bases of the junction unmatched. CDR3 length equals 15 residues. Germline lookup yields CDR1 SNHLY and CDR2 FYNNEI.

The sample holds a few counts of this clonotype. The genes are TRBV6-5 and TRBJ1-6; no reliable D call. CDR3 length equals 12 residues. The germline V gene encodes CDR1 MNHEY and CDR2 SVGAGI. V was cut by 2 bases and J by 7 bases, with 3 bases left in between. CDR3 in DNA: TGTGCCAGCAGTTACACCAATTCACCCCTCCACTTT. Residues: CASSYTNSPLHF.

This clonotype is deemed medium-sized (0.01 to 0.1%). The chain has TRBV20-1 and TRBJ2-2, with TRBD2 matching 11 bases. The V gene end was trimmed by 6 bases and the J gene end by 4 bases; junction bases not matched to a gene: 7. This CDR3 is built from 15 residues. Germline CDR1 is DFQATT and CDR2 is SNEGSKA (reference sequence). In DNA, the CDR3 is TGCAGTGCGCCTTCTAGCGGGGGGCGCACCGGGGAGCTGTTTTTT. This encodes CSAPSSGGRTGELFF.

The chain employs TRBV9 and TRBJ2-7; 10 positions match TRBD1. This CDR3 comprises 15 residues. Germline values: CDR1 SGDLS, CDR2 YYNGEE. The V and J ends lost 4 bases and 6 bases, in that order; junction bases with no gene match: 10. This chain's CDR3 is CASSKVGQGKGEQYF. CDR3 nucleotide sequence: TGTGCCAGCAGCAAAGTGGGACAGGGGAAAGGCGAGCAGTACTTC.